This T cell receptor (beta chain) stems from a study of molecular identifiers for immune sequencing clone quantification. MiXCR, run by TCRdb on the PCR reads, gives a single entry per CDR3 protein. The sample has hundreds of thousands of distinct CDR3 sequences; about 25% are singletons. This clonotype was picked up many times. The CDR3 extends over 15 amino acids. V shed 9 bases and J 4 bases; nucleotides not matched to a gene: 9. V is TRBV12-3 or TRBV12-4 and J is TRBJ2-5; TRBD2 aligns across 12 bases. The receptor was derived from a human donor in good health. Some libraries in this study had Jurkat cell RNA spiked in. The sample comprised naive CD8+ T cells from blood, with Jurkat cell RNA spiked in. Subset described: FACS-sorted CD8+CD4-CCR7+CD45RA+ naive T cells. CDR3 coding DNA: TGTGCCAGTTCCAGACTAGCGGGAGTTCGAGAGACCCAGTACTTC. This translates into CASSRLAGVRETQYF.